These T cell receptor beta chains were read from a single sample in a study of CD8+ T cells in alopecia areata. Generated by immunoSEQ multiplex PCR, the TCRdb table keeps only in-frame clones and is missing some. The sample includes about 280,000 clones, 58% of them seen just once. The sequencing used CD4+ T cells sorted from blood, collected at week 24, from a patient treated with tofacitinib. Receptors originate from a human donor with alopecia areata. The CDR3 runs from the conserved cysteine through the conserved F or W. The D gene is left open where the match is weak. A clone size is listed for some rows: how often the clone was seen (once, few, many), or a class if it is expanded.

TRBV29-1	TRBD1	once	TRBJ1-2	CSAGTGKGNGYTF	TGCAGCGCTGGGACAGGCAAAGGGAATGGCTACACCTTC
TRBV9	TRBD1	few	TRBJ1-2	CASSAGQGNGYTF	TGTGCCAGCAGCGCCGGACAGGGGAACGGCTACACCTTC
TRBV5-1	TRBD1	-	TRBJ2-3	CASSPRTGSTDTQYF	TGCGCCAGCAGCCCAAGGACAGGGAGCACAGATACGCAGTATTTT
TRBV6-5	-	-	TRBJ2-5	CASSSYGTTQETQYF	TGTGCCAGCAGTTCTTACGGGACAACACAAGAGACCCAGTACTTC
TRBV30	TRBD1	-	TRBJ1-5	CAWGTGGINQPQHF	TGTGCCTGGGGGACAGGGGGCATCAATCAGCCCCAGCATTTT
TRBV23-1	-	-	TRBJ1-2	CASSPWGGCGYTF	TGCGCCAGCAGTCCGTGGGGGGGCTGTGGCTACACCTTC
TRBV28	TRBD1	-	TRBJ2-7	CASCTTGTGGVWIF	TGTGCCAGCTGCACGACCGGGACAGGGGGCGTTTGGATTTTC
TRBV30	-	-	TRBJ1-2	CAWKTGPANYGYTF	TGTGCCTGGAAAACAGGCCCAGCTAACTATGGCTACACCTTC
TRBV6-6	-	few	TRBJ2-3	CASSYLGLDTQYF	TGTGCCAGCAGTTACTTGGGGTTGGATACGCAGTATTTT
TRBV30	TRBD2	-	TRBJ2-1	CAWTGLGYEQFF	TGTGCCTGGACGGGACTAGGGTATGAGCAGTTCTTC
TRBV2	-	-	TRBJ1-1	CASSVEGRVNTEAFF	TGTGCCAGCAGTGTGGAGGGTAGAGTGAACACTGAAGCTTTCTTT
TRBV29-1	-	-	TRBJ2-7	CSVGQRAYEQYF	TGCAGCGTTGGCCAAAGGGCCTACGAGCAGTACTTC
TRBV5-1	TRBD2	-	TRBJ2-5	CASSRGTSGFQETQYF	TGCGCCAGCAGCCGAGGGACTAGCGGGTTTCAAGAGACCCAGTACTTC
TRBV30	-	-	TRBJ1-6	CAWSRTGSPLHF	TGTGCCTGGAGTAGAACAGGTTCACCCCTCCACTTT
TRBV20-1	-	once	TRBJ2-5	CSARTRETQYF	TGCAGTGCTAGAACCCGGGAGACCCAGTACTTC
TRBV19	-	-	TRBJ2-2	CASSIDQRTGELFF	TGTGCCAGTAGTATAGATCAGCGGACCGGGGAGCTGTTTTTT
TRBV14	-	-	TRBJ2-3	CASSQTRPDTQYF	TGTGCCAGCAGCCAAACCCGGCCAGATACGCAGTATTTT
TRBV7-2	-	few	TRBJ2-1	CASSLAGREQFF	TGTGCCAGCAGCTTAGCGGGTAGGGAGCAGTTCTTC
TRBV15	-	-	TRBJ1-1	CATSREPREEAFF	TGTGCCACCAGCAGAGAACCCAGGGAAGAGGCTTTCTTT
TRBV9	-	once	TRBJ1-1	CASSVGTGYTEAFF	TGTGCCAGCAGCGTGGGTACAGGGTACACTGAAGCTTTCTTT
TRBV7-2	-	-	TRBJ2-4	CASSLGASGNIQYF	TGTGCCAGCAGCTTAGGAGCCTCGGGGAACATTCAGTACTTC
TRBV6-1	TRBD1	few	TRBJ1-2	CASTLTRGYGYTF	TGTGCCAGCACCCTAACCAGGGGGTATGGCTACACCTTC
TRBV9	TRBD1	-	TRBJ2-1	CASSKGQYNEQFF	TGTGCCAGCAGCAAGGGACAGTACAATGAGCAGTTCTTC
TRBV19	TRBD2	few	TRBJ2-1	CASSALFVRGGLIEQFF	TGTGCCAGTAGTGCCCTCTTCGTCCGGGGGGGGCTCATTGAGCAGTTCTTC
TRBV29-1	-	few	TRBJ1-5	CSVDRADQPQHF	TGCAGCGTTGACAGGGCGGATCAGCCCCAGCATTTT
TRBV5-1	TRBD1	-	TRBJ2-2	CASSLDRGNTGELFF	TGCGCCAGCAGCTTGGACAGGGGGAACACCGGGGAGCTGTTTTTT
TRBV5-4	-	-	TRBJ1-2	CASSETNYGYTF	TGTGCCAGCAGCGAGACTAACTATGGCTACACCTTC
TRBV18	-	few	TRBJ2-7	CASSEGASSYEQYF	TGTGCCAGCTCAGAGGGCGCAAGCTCCTACGAGCAGTACTTC
TRBV20-1	-	-	TRBJ2-3	CSAPGGTQYF	TGCAGTGCTCCTGGGGGTACGCAGTATTTT
TRBV4-1	-	-	TRBJ2-5	CASSRGQLGETQYF	TGCGCCAGCAGCCGCGGACAGCTTGGGGAGACCCAGTACTTC
TRBV10-3	TRBD1	-	TRBJ2-6	CAISGTGSGANVLTF	TGTGCCATCAGTGGGACAGGCTCTGGGGCCAACGTCCTGACTTTC
TRBV30	TRBD1	-	TRBJ2-5	CAWSHGQGGETQYF	TGTGCCTGGAGTCACGGACAGGGCGGGGAGACCCAGTACTTC
TRBV5-1	-	few	TRBJ2-4	CASSTEPGPKGNIQYF	TGCGCCAGCAGCACCGAACCGGGACCCAAGGGAAACATTCAGTACTTC
TRBV29-1	-	-	TRBJ2-3	CSVVLDGLNTDTQYF	TGCAGCGTTGTTCTGGACGGGTTAAACACAGATACGCAGTATTTT
TRBV4-1	TRBD2	-	TRBJ2-3	CASSQEASGGYTDTQYF	TGCGCCAGCAGCCAAGAGGCTAGCGGGGGGTACACAGATACGCAGTATTTT
TRBV30	-	once	TRBJ1-6	CAWTVQGGPLHF	TGTGCCTGGACTGTACAGGGAGGTCCCCTCCACTTT
TRBV30	-	-	TRBJ1-2	CAWSVGFPYGYTF	TGTGCCTGGAGTGTGGGCTTCCCCTATGGCTACACCTTC
TRBV7-3	TRBD1	-	TRBJ2-3	CASSLGTGGMDTQYF	TGTGCCAGCAGCTTGGGGACAGGTGGAATGGATACGCAGTATTTT
TRBV27	TRBD2	-	TRBJ2-7	CASSTRLARSYEQYF	TGTGCCAGCAGTACTAGACTAGCCCGTTCCTACGAGCAGTACTTC
TRBV2	-	-	TRBJ1-1	CASEMTGLNTEAFF	TGTGCCAGCGAAATGACAGGACTGAACACTGAAGCTTTCTTT
TRBV29-1	TRBD2	few	TRBJ2-5	CSVVLAGPSETQYF	TGCAGCGTTGTCCTAGCGGGCCCCTCGGAGACCCAGTACTTC
TRBV5-1	TRBD1	few	TRBJ2-3	CASSYGQGPSTDTQYF	TGCGCCAGCAGCTACGGACAGGGTCCTAGCACAGATACGCAGTATTTT
TRBV20-1	-	-	TRBJ2-5	CSASPEETQYF	TGCAGTGCTAGTCCTGAAGAGACCCAGTACTTC
TRBV30	-	-	TRBJ1-5	CAWSPDSYQPQHF	TGTGCCTGGAGCCCTGACAGTTATCAGCCCCAGCATTTT
TRBV10-3	-	-	TRBJ2-3	CAHAAGGNSGDTQYF	TGTGCCCACGCCGCCGGGGGCAATTCTGGAGATACGCAGTATTTT
TRBV7-6	TRBD1	-	TRBJ2-7	CASSLRQGQAYEQYF	TGTGCCAGCAGCCTACGACAGGGACAGGCCTACGAGCAGTACTTC